The 29 T cell receptor beta chains presented below share a single source sample, sequenced in a study of T cell repertoires in cytomegalovirus infection. What these receptors recognize is not known. TCRdb recomputed calls from the reads with MiXCR, one row per CDR3 protein. Counted here are approximately 470,000 distinct CDR3 sequences, under 55% occurring once; the ten biggest clones make up about two fifths. Source: cultured PBMCs, taken from culture after CMV antigen stimulation. The source is a human donor in good health (CMV status not recorded). Some clones in this sample may be carry-over from other donors' samples.

This chain joins TRBV4-3 and TRBJ2-1, with 7 nucleotides matching TRBD2. The CDR3 totals 15 residues. V was clipped by 3 bases and J by 5 bases; unmatched bases: 7. Germline lookup yields CDR1 LGHNA and CDR2 YSLEER. CDR3 bases: TGCGCCAGCAGCCACGAGCGAGCGGGAAACAATGAGCAGTTCTTC. Its protein is CASSHERAGNNEQFF.

This chain connects TRBV12-3 or TRBV12-4 to TRBJ2-1; 7 bases align to TRBD2. This CDR3 region has 15 residues. The trim removed 7 bases at V and 2 bases at J, leaving 8 bases unmatched. This CDR3 reads CASTTGGATYNEQFF. As DNA, the CDR3 is TGTGCCAGCACTACGGGGGGTGCAACCTACAATGAGCAGTTCTTC.

The chain is built from TRBV28 and TRBJ2-7; TRBD1 is a possible D gene (5 bases). The CDR3 runs 16 residues. Looked up from germline, CDR1 is MDHEN and CDR2 is SYDVKM. Trimming left V 7 bases short and J 2 bases short, with 21 bases between. The CDR3 region is CASTPGGARAAYEQYF. The CDR3 DNA sequence: TGTGCCAGCACCCCAGGTGGTGCCAGGGCGGCCTACGAGCAGTACTTC.

There are a few counts of this clonotype. The V gene is TRBV27, the J gene TRBJ1-4; D is undetermined. This CDR3 is 13 amino acids long. Germline V CDR1 and CDR2: MNHEY, SMNVEV (reference sequence). Deletions cut 6 bases from V and 6 bases from J, with 11 bases between. CDR3 DNA sequence: TGTGCCAGCAGCCCCTTCGGGGATGAAAAACTGTTTTTT. Translated, it gives CASSPFGDEKLFF.

This clonotype appeared once. In DNA form, the CDR3 reads TGTGCCAGCAGTTTATTGTCCCCGCCCCCGAGGGGCCAGTACTTC. Residues: CASSLLSPPPRGQYF. V is TRBV28 and J is TRBJ2-5; D could derive from TRBD1 or TRBD2 (5 bases each). V lost 1 base and J 10 bases, leaving 19 bases between the germline ends. Germline V CDR1 and CDR2: MDHEN, SYDVKM. The CDR3 totals 15 residues.

The chain links TRBV25-1 to TRBJ2-7; D perhaps matches TRBD2 (5 bases). Germline V gene data show CDR1 as MGHDK and CDR2 as SYGVNS. CDR3 length equals 15 residues. V shed 6 bases and J shed 7 bases, with 22 bases lying between them. The CDR3 DNA reads as TGTGCCAGCAGCTTAGACCGGGCCACTCCGGGAGAGCAGTACTTC. As protein: CASSLDRATPGEQYF.

The gene calls are TRBV20-1 and TRBJ2-3; TRBD2 matches at 10 bases. The CDR3 runs to 18 residues. Germline V lookup: CDR1 DFQATT, CDR2 SNEGSKA (reference sequence). V trimming: 5 bases; J trimming: 3 bases; junction bases outside the gene matches: 17. CDR3 bases: TGCAGTGCTGACCCCCGAAGCGGGAGGGCCGTAGGGACAGATACGCAGTATTTT. Amino acid sequence: CSADPRSGRAVGTDTQYF.

The rearrangement links TRBV7-8 to TRBJ2-1, with 12 bases that match TRBD2. The CDR3 loop spans 17 amino acids. J was trimmed by 8 bases and V by 2 bases; bases with no gene match: 10. CDR1 and CDR2 (germline): SGHVS, FQNEAQ. CDR3 amino acids: CASSLWASGRAGDEQFF. In DNA, the CDR3 is TGTGCCAGCAGCTTATGGGCTAGCGGGAGGGCGGGAGATGAGCAGTTCTTC.

The chain carries TRBV2 and TRBJ1-2, with D maybe TRBD1 (5 bases). The CDR3 is 14 amino acids. Trimming removed 2 bases at V and 4 bases at J, with 11 bases between. Germline V CDR1 and CDR2: SNHLY, FYNNEI. The chain's CDR3 is CASSEQGPIYGYTF. Written as DNA, the CDR3 is TGTGCCAGCAGTGAACAGGGCCCCATCTATGGCTACACCTTC.

The chain employs TRBV12-3 or TRBV12-4 and TRBJ1-1, with D possibly TRBD1 on 6 matching bases. Trimming took off 6 bases at V and 4 bases at J, with 15 bases between the two ends. The CDR3 is 14 residues long. The CDR3 DNA reads as TGTGCCAGCAGCTGGGCGGGGGCAGGCACTGAAGCTTTCTTT. Amino acid sequence: CASSWAGAGTEAFF.

This rearrangement joins TRBV27 to TRBJ2-1, with 11 bases fitting TRBD2. Germline V gene data show CDR1 as MNHEY and CDR2 as SMNVEV (reference sequence). This CDR3 has 15 residues. V gave up 7 bases and J gave up 10 bases; unmatched junction bases: 12. The CDR3 sequence is CASKPPGTSGREQFF. DNA of the CDR3: TGTGCCAGCAAACCCCCCGGTACTAGCGGGAGAGAGCAGTTCTTC.

The chain is built from TRBV12-5 and TRBJ1-4; maybe TRBD1 (5 bases). The V end lost 7 bases, the J end lost 6 bases, and 27 bases lay between the germline ends. Looked up from germline, CDR1 is LGHNT and CDR2 is FRNRAP. The CDR3 totals 18 residues. This CDR3 is CASVPAGTPTLRDEKLFF. The CDR3 nucleotides read TGTGCTAGTGTTCCAGCCGGGACGCCCACCCTACGGGATGAAAAACTGTTTTTT. The variable domain in full, with the rest retrieved from reference TRBV12-5 and TRBJ1-4, is DARVTQTPRHKVTEMGQEVTMRCQPILGHNTVFWYRQTMMQGLELLAYFRNRAPLDDSGMPKDRFSAEMPDATLATLKIQPSEPRDSAVYFCASVPAGTPTLRDEKLFFGSGTQLSVL.

The chain carries TRBV7-9 and TRBJ2-3, with TRBD2 identical over 8 bases. V shed 5 bases and J 2 bases; nucleotides not matched to a gene: 9. Germline CDR1 SEHNR, CDR2 FQNEAQ (reference sequence). This CDR3 comprises 16 residues. CDR3 bases: TGTGCCAGCAGCCCGCCGGGGGGGCCCCTCACAGATACGCAGTATTTT. It codes for CASSPPGGPLTDTQYF.

The chain combines TRBV19 with TRBJ1-2; D might be TRBD1 (5 bases). The CDR3 consists of 14 residues. V was clipped by 5 bases and J by 4 bases, with 14 bases between them. Germline V gene data show CDR1 as LNHDA and CDR2 as SQIVND (reference sequence). In DNA form, the CDR3 reads TGTGCCAGTAGTTACCCCGGGCAGGGCTATGGCTACACCTTC. Translating it yields CASSYPGQGYGYTF.

This clonotype was observed a handful of times. The rearrangement joins TRBV20-1 to TRBJ2-7; 9 positions agree with TRBD1. J lost 6 bases, V lost 1 base, and 7 bases had no gene match. Germline CDR1 and CDR2: DFQATT and SNEGSKA (reference sequence). The CDR3 sequence is 14 residues long. CDR3 amino acids: CSARGGTGTAEQYF. CDR3 DNA: TGCAGTGCTAGAGGGGGGACAGGGACTGCCGAGCAGTACTTC.

The chain recombines TRBV20-1 with TRBJ2-3; possible D gene TRBD2, 7 bases. Trimming shortened V by 0 bases and J by 6 bases, and 16 bases separated the two germline ends. The germline gives CDR1 DFQATT, CDR2 SNEGSKA (reference sequence). This CDR3 spans 15 amino acids. The CDR3: CSARDPRGAGDTQYF. The CDR3 DNA sequence: TGCAGTGCTAGAGACCCCCGGGGGGCCGGGGATACGCAGTATTTT.

The chain joins TRBV18 to TRBJ1-1; no clear D gene. Germline loops: CDR1 KGHSH, CDR2 LQKENI. The V gene lost 5 bases and the J gene lost 4 bases, with 14 bases spanning the gap. The CDR3 has 14 amino acids. The CDR3 protein is CASSSREGGTEAFF. CDR3 nucleotide sequence: TGTGCCAGCTCATCCCGGGAGGGCGGCACTGAAGCTTTCTTT.

In this sample, this clonotype turned up a few times. This sequence joins TRBV25-1 and TRBJ1-5, with a weak D call TRBD1 (5 bases). V was pared by 1 base and J by 10 bases, with 11 bases between. The CDR3 is made up of 13 amino acids. CDR1 is MGHDK, CDR2 SYGVNS, per germline. The CDR3 region is CASSESGWGPQHF. The CDR3 DNA is TGTGCCAGCAGTGAATCTGGTTGGGGCCCCCAGCATTTT.

This clonotype came up a few times. The V and J genes are TRBV6-6 and TRBJ2-7; no firm D call. With 6 bases removed from V and 2 bases from J, the gap between germline ends came to 11 bases. The CDR3 sequence is 13 residues long. Germline loops: CDR1 MNHNY, CDR2 SVGAGI (reference sequence). The CDR3 nucleotides read TGTGCCAGCAGAAGCCCCATAACCTACGAGCAGTACTTC. It translates to CASRSPITYEQYF.

This clonotype was recorded a few times. The J gene is TRBJ2-3, the V gene TRBV7-2; D not certain. Trimming took off 1 base at V and 6 bases at J, with 14 bases between the two ends. Germline V gives CDR1 SGHTA, CDR2 FQGNSA. The CDR3 runs to 15 residues. In DNA, the CDR3 is TGTGCCAGCAGCTTAGTACAACCCCCCGCGGATACGCAGTATTTT. Translation gives CASSLVQPPADTQYF.

CDR3 bases: TGTGCCAGCAGCCCGTATAACACTAACTACGAGCAGTACTTC. Translated: CASSPYNTNYEQYF. This chain joins TRBV7-2 and TRBJ2-7, with D unclear. In germline, CDR1 is SGHTA, CDR2 FQGNSA. V was trimmed by 5 bases and J by 3 bases, leaving 14 bases between them. CDR3 length: 14 residues. The variable domain in full, with the rest retrieved from reference TRBV7-2 and TRBJ2-7, is GAGVSQSPSNKVTEKGKDVELRCDPISGHTALYWYRQSLGQGLEFLIYFQGNSAPDKSGLPSDRFSAERTGGSVSTLTIQRTQQEDSAVYLCASSPYNTNYEQYFGPGTRLTVT.

The chain joins TRBV7-2 to TRBJ2-1; TRBD2 agrees at 14 bases. CDR3 size: 19 residues. The trim removed 5 bases at V and 7 bases at J, leaving 16 bases unmatched. Germline CDR1 reads SGHTA; CDR2 reads FQGNSA. The CDR3 sequence is CASSPSGTSGRWPWNEQFF. CDR3 coding DNA: TGTGCCAGCAGCCCCTCCGGGACTAGCGGGAGATGGCCTTGGAATGAGCAGTTCTTC.

V is TRBV20-1 and J is TRBJ2-3; 7 bases match TRBD2. The CDR3 has 13 residues. Germline CDR1 DFQATT, CDR2 SNEGSKA (reference sequence). V gave up 6 bases and J gave up 6 bases; unmatched junction bases: 9. The chain's CDR3 is CSANAGVPDTQYF. The CDR3 region has the DNA TGCAGTGCAAATGCGGGAGTACCCGATACGCAGTATTTT.

This clonotype appeared a few times. The V gene is TRBV15, the J gene TRBJ1-5, with unresolved D. Germline V gives CDR1 LNHNV, CDR2 YYDKDF (reference sequence). This CDR3 contains 13 residues. V dropped 4 bases and J dropped 0 bases, with 4 bases sitting between them. This CDR3 is CATSTYSNQPQHF. The CDR3 DNA sequence: TGTGCCACCAGCACCTATAGCAATCAGCCCCAGCATTTT.

The chain combines TRBV20-1 with TRBJ1-6, with 7 bases fitting TRBD1. Germline V gene data show CDR1 as DFQATT and CDR2 as SNEGSKA (reference sequence). V trimming: 5 bases; J trimming: 3 bases; junction bases outside the gene matches: 1. The CDR3 spans 13 residues. This CDR3 reads CSARTGYNSPLHF. DNA for the CDR3: TGCAGTGCTCGGACAGGCTATAATTCACCCCTCCACTTT.

This clonotype occurred many times. The chain links TRBV7-2 to TRBJ1-4; 8 bases agree with TRBD1. Germline CDR1 is SGHTA and CDR2 is FQGNSA. The CDR3 extends over 17 amino acids. J was trimmed by 2 bases and V by 1 base; bases with no gene match: 6. The DNA for the CDR3 is TGTGCCAGCAGCTTAGATCAGGGGGCACGGACTAATGAAAAACTGTTTTTT. This sequence encodes CASSLDQGARTNEKLFF.

This chain links TRBV20-1 with TRBJ2-3; 11 bases match TRBD2. The CDR3 length is 18 residues. Germline V gene sequence: CDR1 DFQATT, CDR2 SNEGSKA (reference sequence). Written as DNA, the CDR3 is TGCAGCGCTTATTTGTCGGTAGCGGGAGGGATCTACGAGGATACGCAGTATTTT. It yields the protein CSAYLSVAGGIYEDTQYF.

CDR3 residues: CASSPGTSGGSSYNEQFF. As DNA, the CDR3 is TGTGCCAGCTCACCCGGGACTAGCGGGGGAAGCTCCTACAATGAGCAGTTCTTC. This chain links TRBV18 with TRBJ2-1; 14 nucleotides line up with TRBD2. V lost 3 bases to trimming and J lost 0 bases; unmatched junction nucleotides: 4. Germline CDR1 is KGHSH and CDR2 is LQKENI. This CDR3 contains 18 residues.

The chain carries TRBV20-1 and TRBJ2-1; TRBD1 or TRBD2 may be the D gene (6 bases each). V was shortened by 2 bases and J by 10 bases, with 15 bases between the two germline ends. The CDR3 is 13 residues long. Germline loops: CDR1 DFQATT, CDR2 SNEGSKA (reference sequence). DNA of the CDR3: TGCAGTGCTAGACCCTCGACAGGACTAGAGCAGTTCTTC. Its protein is CSARPSTGLEQFF.